The next 26 T cell receptor beta chains were all read from a single sample in a study of shared clonotypes between healthy human individuals. The naive CD8 subset, CD45RO-negative cells positively selected for CCR7, excluded terminally differentiated effector memory CD45RA+ cells. Sequencing used immunoSEQ multiplex PCR; TCRdb keeps in-frame clones, though not all of them. Of under 1 million clones listed, 96% are singletons. Sequencing input: naive CD8+ T cells sorted from blood. Every receptor here comes from a man younger than 45 in good health.

V usage is TRBV7-9 and J usage is TRBJ1-4; D possibly corresponds to TRBD1 (5 bases). The CDR3 is 13 amino acids. Trimming cost V 5 bases and J 7 bases, with 11 bases left between them. Per the germline V gene, CDR1 is SEHNR and CDR2 is FQNEAQ (reference sequence). Here the CDR3 DNA reads TGTGCCAGCAGCCAGGGCGGGAGTGAAAAACTGTTTTTT. Translation gives CASSQGGSEKLFF.

This clone was observed once. This chain connects TRBV14 to TRBJ2-1, with 8 bases lining up with TRBD1. Germline V CDR1 and CDR2: SGHDN, FVKESK. CDR3 length: 19 amino acids. Losses at the gene ends were 0 bases for V and 8 bases for J; bases not matched to a gene: 18. The CDR3 DNA reads TGTGCCAGCAGCCAAGAGAGGGGACAGGTGCGGTTGGGGTACGATGAGCAGTTCTTC. This gives the protein CASSQERGQVRLGYDEQFF.

CDR3 nucleotides: TGTGCCAGCAGCCTCAAGACAGCCTATGGCTACACCTTC. Its protein is CASSLKTAYGYTF. The chain couples TRBV7-9 to TRBJ1-2; D might be TRBD1 (5 bases). The CDR3 contains 13 residues. The V and J ends lost 5 bases and 4 bases respectively, with 11 bases between them. The V gene's germline CDR1 is SEHNR and CDR2 FQNEAQ (reference sequence).

V gene TRBV7-9 combines with J gene TRBJ2-5; D ambiguous. The CDR3 consists of 14 residues. The germline gives CDR1 SEHNR, CDR2 FQNEAQ (reference sequence). Trimming took 5 bases from V and 4 from J, leaving 14 bases between them. For the CDR3, the DNA is TGTGCCAGCAGCCCCCGAAGGGCCGGAGAGACCCAGTACTTC. It is translated as CASSPRRAGETQYF.

Remarks on this clone: The same CDR3 is also encoded by other DNA sequences in this sample. This chain links TRBV2 with TRBJ1-2; a weak D match, TRBD1 (5 bases). CDR3 length: 13 residues. The V end lost 5 bases, the J end lost 7 bases, and 14 bases lay between the germline ends. CDR1 SNHLY and CDR2 FYNNEI come from the germline V gene. The CDR3, as DNA: TGTGCCAGCAGTCCCCAGCCAGGGTTTGGCTACACCTTC. The encoded protein is CASSPQPGFGYTF.

V usage is TRBV28 and J usage is TRBJ2-2; D call uncertain. The germline CDR1 and CDR2 sequences are MDHEN and SYDVKM. With 5 bases removed from V and 4 bases from J, the gap between germline ends came to 5 bases. The CDR3 spans 12 residues. The CDR3 sequence: CASSRPTGELFF. CDR3 nucleotides: TGTGCCAGCAGTCGACCCACCGGGGAGCTGTTTTTT.

This chain links TRBV27 with TRBJ2-7, with D perhaps matching TRBD2 (8 bases). The ends were cut back, 5 bases at V and 0 bases at J, with 17 bases in the middle. Germline V gene data show CDR1 as MNHEY and CDR2 as SMNVEV (reference sequence). CDR3 length: 16 amino acids. Here the CDR3 reads CASSPSSGDSSYEQYF. In DNA form, the CDR3 reads TGTGCCAGCAGTCCGAGTAGCGGGGACAGCTCCTACGAGCAGTACTTC.

The genes are TRBV30 and TRBJ2-2; tentatively, D is TRBD1 (5 bases). This CDR3 spans 14 amino acids. CDR1 and CDR2 (germline): GTSNPN, SVGIG (reference sequence). V lost 3 bases to trimming and J lost 6 bases, with 14 bases between them. The chain's CDR3 is CAWRDPTESGELFF. Written as DNA, the CDR3 is TGTGCCTGGAGGGACCCGACAGAGTCCGGGGAGCTGTTTTTT.

The V and J genes are TRBV27 and TRBJ2-3; 12 bases fit TRBD2. This CDR3 region has 15 residues. The V and J ends lost 5 bases and 10 bases, in that order; junction bases with no gene match: 10. Germline V gene data show CDR1 as MNHEY and CDR2 as SMNVEV (reference sequence). The CDR3 loop is CASSIGTSGLEAQYF. The CDR3 DNA sequence: TGTGCCAGCAGTATCGGGACTAGCGGGTTGGAAGCGCAGTATTTT.

The chain links TRBV7-9 to TRBJ2-7; 7 positions agree with TRBD1. V lost 5 bases and J lost 5; bases outside the gene matches: 12. The CDR3 is 15 amino acids. Germline lookup yields CDR1 SEHNR and CDR2 FQNEAQ (reference sequence). The CDR3: CASSPLTGVGDEQYF. CDR3 nucleotide sequence: TGTGCCAGCAGCCCACTTACAGGGGTGGGGGACGAGCAGTACTTC.

This chain joins TRBV15 and TRBJ2-5; TRBD2 matches 13 bases. With 6 bases clipped from V and 2 bases from J, the junction kept 6 bases outside the gene matches. This CDR3 spans 16 amino acids. In germline, CDR1 is LNHNV, CDR2 YYDKDF (reference sequence). CDR3 sequence (DNA): TGTGCCACCAGTTTTGGGACTAGCGGGGCTCAAGAGACCCAGTACTTC. This encodes CATSFGTSGAQETQYF. The full variable domain, its missing parts supplied by reference TRBV15 and TRBJ2-5, is DAMVIQNPRYQVTQFGKPVTLSCSQTLNHNVMYWYQQKSSQAPKLLFHYYDKDFNNEADTPDNFQSRRPNTSFCFLDIRSPGLGDTAMYLCATSFGTSGAQETQYFGPGTRLLVL.

The chain uses TRBV7-9 and TRBJ1-4, with TRBD1 identical over 10 bases. The germline V gene encodes CDR1 SEHNR and CDR2 FQNEAQ (reference sequence). The CDR3 totals 15 residues. Trimming removed 5 bases from V and 6 bases from J; junction bases left unmatched: 6. CDR3 protein: CASSLGQGVDEKLFF. The CDR3 region has the DNA TGTGCCAGCAGCCTCGGACAGGGGGTTGATGAAAAACTGTTTTTT.

The CDR3 is CASSLSRTHTQYF. For the CDR3, the DNA is TGTGCCAGCAGTTTATCTCGCACGCACACGCAGTATTTT. This rearrangement joins TRBV27 to TRBJ2-3; D is unresolved. From germline, CDR1 is MNHEY and CDR2 SMNVEV (reference sequence). The V end was cut by 0 bases, the J end by 9 bases, with 10 bases between. This CDR3 region has 13 residues.

The V call is TRBV19, the J call TRBJ2-7, with TRBD2 matching 8 bases. Trimming cost V 5 bases and J 3 bases; bases outside gene matches: 9. CDR1 is LNHDA and CDR2 is SQIVND in the germline V gene (reference sequence). The CDR3 has 15 residues. CDR3 sequence reads: CASSPRLARRYEQYF. CDR3 bases: TGTGCCAGTAGTCCAAGACTAGCGAGACGCTACGAGCAGTACTTC. The whole variable domain, remainder taken from reference TRBV19 and TRBJ2-7, is DGGITQSPKYLFRKEGQNVTLSCEQNLNHDAMYWYRQDPGQGLRLIYYSQIVNDFQKGDIAEGYSVSREKKESFPLTVTSAQKNPTAFYLCASSPRLARRYEQYFGPGTRLTVT.

CDR3 loop: CASSPPTAYNEQFF. The CDR3 DNA reads as TGTGCCAGCAGTCCCCCGACAGCCTACAATGAGCAGTTCTTC. The V and J genes are TRBV27 and TRBJ2-1, with D maybe TRBD1 (5 bases). The CDR3 spans 14 residues. Germline assignment: CDR1 MNHEY and CDR2 SMNVEV (reference sequence). With 5 bases removed from V and 2 bases from J, the gap between germline ends came to 10 bases.

This rearrangement joins TRBV7-9 to TRBJ1-4; D gene uncertain. Germline loops: CDR1 SEHNR, CDR2 FQNEAQ (reference sequence). The CDR3 has 17 amino acids. Trimming took 5 bases from V and 0 from J, leaving 16 bases between them. CDR3 coding DNA: TGTGCCAGCAGCCCGAGGTGGGAGCCCGCAACTAATGAAAAACTGTTTTTT. It translates to CASSPRWEPATNEKLFF.

V is TRBV7-8 and J is TRBJ1-5; D remains ambiguous. Germline values: CDR1 SGHVS, CDR2 FQNEAQ. V was cut by 1 base and J by 5 bases, with 9 bases left in between. This CDR3 contains 14 residues. The CDR3 loop reads CASSLGGLDQPQHF. The DNA of the CDR3 is TGTGCCAGCAGCTTAGGAGGGTTGGATCAGCCCCAGCATTTT.

The chain uses TRBV6-1 and TRBJ2-7; no clear D gene. The germline V gene has CDR1 MNHNS and CDR2 SASEGT. This CDR3 contains 13 residues. Trimming took off 8 bases at V and 5 bases at J, with 16 bases between the two ends. CDR3 loop: CASGRPMSHEQYF. The DNA of the CDR3 is TGTGCCAGCGGCCGTCCAATGTCCCACGAGCAGTACTTC.

The CDR3 here is CASSPRTGLIYEQYF. CDR3 in DNA: TGTGCCAGCAGTCCTCGAACAGGGTTGATCTACGAGCAGTACTTC. J is TRBJ2-7 and V is TRBV28, with D tentatively TRBD1 (6 bases). The germline V gene encodes CDR1 MDHEN and CDR2 SYDVKM. CDR3 length: 15 residues. Trimming left V 5 bases short and J 3 bases short, with 17 bases between.

The rearrangement links TRBV27 to TRBJ2-3, with D possibly TRBD1 on 5 matching bases. V dropped 6 bases and J dropped 12 bases, with 16 bases sitting between them. The CDR3 consists of 12 residues. Germline V gene data show CDR1 as MNHEY and CDR2 as SMNVEV (reference sequence). The CDR3 bases are TGTGCCAGCAGCCTAAGGGGATTTCACCAGTATTTT. Its translation is CASSLRGFHQYF.

The J gene is TRBJ2-2, the V gene TRBV7-9, with D perhaps matching TRBD1 (5 bases). Trimming removed 7 bases at V and 7 bases at J, with 7 bases between. Germline CDR1 reads SEHNR; CDR2 reads FQNEAQ (reference sequence). The CDR3 consists of 11 residues. The CDR3 is CASIGVGELFF. The CDR3 DNA reads TGTGCCAGCATAGGGGTCGGGGAGCTGTTTTTT.

The chain recombines TRBV10-1 with TRBJ1-1, with D maybe TRBD1 (5 bases). Trimming cost V 2 bases and J 8 bases, with 9 bases left between them. The germline V gene has CDR1 WNHNN and CDR2 SYGVQD (reference sequence). The CDR3 covers 12 residues. The CDR3 region is CASSEGRGEAFF. The CDR3 bases are TGCGCCAGCAGTGAGGGTCGGGGGGAAGCTTTCTTT.

This clone was counted a single time. The genes are TRBV21-1 and TRBJ2-1; TRBD1, the table's D call, lacks a check against the DNA. TRBV21-1 is a recognized pseudogene. The CDR3 runs to 17 residues. CDR3 region: CASSKEDSLSTYNEQFF. DNA of the CDR3: TGTGCCAGCAGCAAAGAAGACAGCCTCTCCACCTACAATGAGCAGTTCTTC.

With regard to this clone: Sequence at one end of the junction differs from germline and may be a read error. The chain uses TRBV16 and TRBJ2-7; D is ambiguous. The CDR3 contains 12 residues. Germline-derived CDR1 and CDR2 are KGHSY and FQNENV. The CDR3 bases are TGTGCCAGCAGCCAATCCTCCTACGAGCAGCACTTC. It codes for CASSQSSYEQHF.

The chain recombines TRBV5-5 with TRBJ1-1; D might be TRBD1 (5 bases). The V and J ends lost 2 bases and 1 base respectively, with 6 bases between them. The CDR3 runs 13 residues. CDR1 is SGHKS, CDR2 YYEKEE, per germline (reference sequence). The CDR3 reads CASSFGQNTEAFF. The CDR3 DNA is TGTGCCAGCAGCTTTGGACAGAACACTGAAGCTTTCTTT.

The chain has TRBV10-3 and TRBJ2-3, with D perhaps given as TRBD1 or TRBD2 (5 bases each). Trimming pared 4 bases from V and 1 base from J, leaving 12 bases between. Germline values: CDR1 ENHRY, CDR2 SYGVKD. The CDR3 is 15 amino acids. The DNA for the CDR3 is TGTGCCATCAGTGGAGGGGAAGGGGGCACAGATACGCAGTATTTT. Its translation: CAISGGEGGTDTQYF.